This T cell receptor (beta chain) was profiled in a study of blood T cells in healthy people across ages. Per germline, CDR1 MDHEN and CDR2 SYDVKM. The CDR3 contains 14 residues. The trim removed 7 bases at V and 2 bases at J, leaving 2 bases unmatched. The table lists this clonotype with a count of one. The use of a sample-barcoded 5' primer and a J-beta primer mix characterized a second PCR of roughly 7 to 11 cycles. TCRdb independently ran MiXCR on the 5' RACE reads; one entry per CDR3 protein. This table has just over 1 million distinct CDR3 sequences, around 45% appearing once. This TCR was sampled from a woman aged 60 to 75 in good health. The chain couples TRBV28 to TRBJ2-1, with 10 nucleotides matching TRBD2. The source material was blood. The DNA for the CDR3 is TGTGCCAGCATTGGACTAGCGGCCTACAATGAGCAGTTCTTC. Encoded protein: CASIGLAAYNEQFF.